This T cell receptor (beta chain) was recovered during a study of T cell responses to AZD1222 COVID-19 vaccine. Whole-study results and caveats: Clonal diversity was possibly underestimated, and white British individuals and females predominated among donors. Only 5 or 6 individuals given AZD1222 were seropositive at baseline. Samples come after the peak T cell response, not at day 14. The CD4 TCRs associated with vaccination extended across spike and predominated at 160-218 and 743-854.

Data came from immunoSEQ multiplex PCR; TCRdb stores just in-frame clones and leaves some out. The sample consists of some 120,000 clones, roughly 90% of them appearing once. Trimming took 8 bases from V and 5 from J, leaving 15 bases between them. The CDR3 totals 13 residues. The germline gives CDR1 ENHRY, CDR2 SYGVKD. On this clone: Its antigen is as yet unknown.

This chain links TRBV10-3 with TRBJ2-5; D is perhaps TRBD2 (5 bases). The specimen comprised peripheral blood, sampled 28 days after the second dose of the MenACWY control vaccine. The receptor was isolated from an adult who received the MenACWY meningococcal vaccine as a control. In DNA, the CDR3 is TGTGCCATCGGGGAGACCCTGCAGGAGACCCAGTACTTC. It yields the protein CAIGETLQETQYF.